This TCR beta chain appears in the sequencing data of a study of blood T cell repertoires in COVID-19. About the study: T cells, B-cell-depleted T cells, or PBMCs provided the cDNA or gDNA that served as material.

In the authors' workflow: Estimation of nucleated cell counts relied on the amplification of reference gene primers. Clones were read by immunoSEQ multiplex PCR, and TCRdb kept only the in-frame ones, dropping some. D and trimming come from the DNA, and the V and J calls and clone size come from that table. The data contain under 200,000 clones, 85% to 90% of them singletons. V shed 0 bases and J shed 5 bases, with 13 bases lying between them. Germline CDR1 is MGHRA and CDR2 is YSYEKL. This CDR3 is built from 15 residues. The sequenced sample consisted of peripheral blood. The sequence was obtained from a woman in her seventies with acute or convalescent COVID-19. J is TRBJ2-5 and V is TRBV4-1, with D perhaps TRBD1 (5 bases). The CDR3 sequence: CASSQDPGSGETQYF. As DNA, the CDR3 is TGCGCCAGCAGCCAAGATCCAGGGTCAGGGGAGACCCAGTACTTC.